These 24 T cell receptor beta chains were sequenced from one sample in a study of identical twins. TCRdb processed the 5' RACE reads anew with MiXCR; each CDR3 protein has one entry. The data show roughly 570,000 distinct CDR3 sequences, approximately 10% seen once. These data also formed part of another study, on yellow fever vaccine responses in identical twins.

The sequencing sample was made of PBMCs. These receptor sequences come from a woman aged 18-30 years in good health.

J is TRBJ2-3 and V is TRBV6-1; D is tentatively TRBD1 or TRBD2 (5 bases each). The length of the CDR3 is 14 residues. Germline V lookup: CDR1 MNHNS, CDR2 SASEGT. V was trimmed by 6 bases and J by 5 bases, leaving 15 bases between them. The CDR3 DNA follows: TGTGCCAGCAGAGCAGGGACCGCGGGAGATACGCAGTATTTT. Its translation is CASRAGTAGDTQYF.

The rearrangement uses TRBV20-1 and TRBJ2-1; 8 bases agree with TRBD2. V shed 5 bases and J 8 bases; nucleotides not matched to a gene: 20. Germline V gives CDR1 DFQATT, CDR2 SNEGSKA (reference sequence). There are 17 residues in the CDR3. This chain's CDR3 is CSAGGEWLSGSTYEQFF. Written as DNA, the CDR3 is TGCAGTGCTGGCGGTGAGTGGCTGAGCGGGAGTACGTATGAGCAGTTCTTC.

The rearrangement joins TRBV20-1 to TRBJ2-1; TRBD1 matches at 7 bases. CDR3 size: 16 residues. Germline values: CDR1 DFQATT, CDR2 SNEGSKA (reference sequence). V lost 4 bases, J lost 1 base, and 10 bases stayed unmatched. The CDR3 sequence is CSAKSGQPLSYNEQFF. The CDR3, as DNA: TGCAGTGCTAAGTCGGGACAGCCGCTTTCCTACAATGAGCAGTTCTTC.

There are a few counts of this clonotype. The rearrangement uses TRBV28 and TRBJ2-7; D possibly corresponds to TRBD1 (6 bases). Germline loops: CDR1 MDHEN, CDR2 SYDVKM. Trimming stripped 6 bases from V and 3 bases from J, with 12 bases between. The CDR3 has 13 amino acids. CDR3 sequence (DNA): TGTGCCAGCAGGTCGAACAGGGTCTACGAGCAGTACTTC. Translated: CASRSNRVYEQYF.

This chain links TRBV7-3 with TRBJ1-1, with D unclear. Germline V lookup: CDR1 SGHTA, CDR2 FQGTGA. This CDR3 spans 13 amino acids. Trimming took 3 bases from V and 5 from J, leaving 10 bases between them. The CDR3 DNA is TGTGCCAGCAGCTTGGGCAGAACGACTGAAGCTTTCTTT. It specifies CASSLGRTTEAFF.

The chain uses TRBV20-1 and TRBJ2-7; D is possibly TRBD2 (6 bases). This CDR3 spans 15 amino acids. The germline V and J ends were trimmed by 0 bases and 3 bases, with 15 bases remaining between them. The V gene's germline CDR1 is DFQATT and CDR2 SNEGSKA (reference sequence). For the CDR3, the DNA is TGCAGTGCTAGAGATAGGAGGGAGCCCCTCTACGAGCAGTACTTC. Residues: CSARDRREPLYEQYF.

This clonotype has just a few counts. The chain has TRBV10-3 and TRBJ2-6; 7 nucleotides match TRBD2. In germline, CDR1 is ENHRY, CDR2 SYGVKD. CDR3 length: 17 amino acids. Losses at the gene ends were 3 bases for V and 0 bases for J; bases not matched to a gene: 5. Here the CDR3 reads CAISDRGGTSGANVLTF. CDR3 DNA sequence: TGTGCCATCAGTGACCGGGGAGGGACCTCTGGGGCCAACGTCCTGACTTTC.

This clonotype was recorded at least ten times. V is TRBV7-2 and J is TRBJ2-7; 7 nucleotides align to TRBD1. Trimming took 1 base from V and 3 from J; bases not matched to a gene: 6. This CDR3 is 15 amino acids long. Germline CDR1 reads SGHTA; CDR2 reads FQGNSA. In nucleotides, the CDR3 is TGTGCCAGCAGCTTAGGGCGAGACAGGGTCTACGAGCAGTACTTC. As protein: CASSLGRDRVYEQYF.

This chain connects TRBV3-1 to TRBJ2-3, with TRBD2 identical over 8 bases. V trimming: 2 bases; J trimming: 0 bases; junction bases outside the gene matches: 13. CDR3 length equals 19 residues. Looked up from germline, CDR1 is LGHDT and CDR2 is YNNKEL (reference sequence). The CDR3 reads CASSQYDGRGVRSTDTQYF. CDR3 DNA: TGTGCCAGCAGCCAATACGACGGGCGGGGGGTTCGTAGCACAGATACGCAGTATTTT.

The V call is TRBV20-1, the J call TRBJ2-1; D gene ambiguous. CDR1 and CDR2 (germline): DFQATT, SNEGSKA (reference sequence). Trimming shortened V by 5 bases and J by 4 bases, and 9 bases separated the two germline ends. This CDR3 has 12 amino acids. The DNA for the CDR3 is TGCAGTGCTGGGATAGGATACAATGAGCAGTTCTTC. It encodes CSAGIGYNEQFF.

CDR3 protein: CASSYGGTGVHEQYF. Here the CDR3 DNA reads TGTGCCAGCAGTTACGGGGGGACAGGGGTTCACGAGCAGTACTTC. V is TRBV6-5 and J is TRBJ2-7; TRBD1 agrees at 10 bases. This CDR3 has 15 residues. Per germline, CDR1 MNHEY and CDR2 SVGAGI. V lost 2 bases and J lost 5; bases outside the gene matches: 6.

This clonotype has a count of ten or more. The genes are TRBV6-5 and TRBJ2-7, with 10 bases identical to TRBD2. The V gene end was trimmed by 1 base and the J gene end by 3 bases; junction bases not matched to a gene: 3. The germline V gene has CDR1 MNHEY and CDR2 SVGAGI. This CDR3 spans 15 amino acids. The CDR3 coding sequence is TGTGCCAGCAGTTACTTAGCGGGAGGCTACTACGAGCAGTACTTC. Its protein product is CASSYLAGGYYEQYF.

The V call is TRBV28, the J call TRBJ2-7, with 10 bases that match TRBD1. Germline CDR1 and CDR2: MDHEN and SYDVKM. This CDR3 contains 14 residues. J lost 3 bases, V lost 3 bases, and 2 bases had no gene match. The CDR3 loop reads CASSLWDRGYEQYF. Written as DNA, the CDR3 is TGTGCCAGCAGTTTGTGGGACAGGGGCTACGAGCAGTACTTC.

This clonotype was seen a handful of times. The chain is built from TRBV2 and TRBJ2-7; D assignment may be TRBD1 or TRBD2 (5 bases each). This CDR3 contains 13 residues. The germline V gene has CDR1 SNHLY and CDR2 FYNNEI. V was trimmed by 9 bases and J by 4 bases, leaving 16 bases between them. The CDR3 here is CARSAGTRYEQYF. CDR3 nucleotides: TGTGCCAGATCAGCAGGGACGCGTTACGAGCAGTACTTC.

This clonotype was observed a handful of times. This chain links TRBV7-2 with TRBJ1-1; D not certain. This CDR3 comprises 14 residues. Trimming stripped 5 bases from V and 1 base from J, with 11 bases between. Germline V gene sequence: CDR1 SGHTA, CDR2 FQGNSA. The CDR3 bases are TGTGCCAGCAGCCCCCTGGTGGCGAACACTGAAGCTTTCTTT. It encodes CASSPLVANTEAFF. Based on the CDR3 plus reference TRBV7-2 and TRBJ1-1, the full variable domain is GAGVSQSPSNKVTEKGKDVELRCDPISGHTALYWYRQSLGQGLEFLIYFQGNSAPDKSGLPSDRFSAERTGGSVSTLTIQRTQQEDSAVYLCASSPLVANTEAFFGQGTRLTVV.

Only a few counts were recorded for this clonotype. V gene TRBV28 combines with J gene TRBJ2-1, with 10 bases lining up with TRBD2. The germline V gene encodes CDR1 MDHEN and CDR2 SYDVKM. This CDR3 is 17 amino acids long. Trimming took 5 bases from V and 6 from J; bases not matched to a gene: 13. The CDR3 protein is CASSIIPGTSARNEQFF. CDR3 bases: TGTGCCAGCAGTATCATACCCGGGACTAGCGCCCGCAATGAGCAGTTCTTC.

There are many counts of this clonotype. The chain has TRBV7-9 and TRBJ2-7; no firm D call. In germline, CDR1 is SEHNR, CDR2 FQNEAQ (reference sequence). This CDR3 comprises 16 residues. V was trimmed by 5 bases and J by 0 bases, leaving 17 bases between them. CDR3 sequence: CASSEETSTSSYEQYF. The CDR3 DNA sequence: TGTGCCAGCAGCGAAGAAACGTCTACCTCCTCCTACGAGCAGTACTTC. The full variable domain, with the rest looked up from reference TRBV7-9 and TRBJ2-7, is DTGVSQNPRHKITKRGQNVTFRCDPISEHNRLYWYRQTLGQGPEFLTYFQNEAQLEKSRLLSDRFSAERPKGSFSTLEIQRTEQGDSAMYLCASSEETSTSSYEQYFGPGTRLTVT.

This clonotype was seen ten or more times. The chain employs TRBV29-1 and TRBJ2-1; no reliable D call. CDR1 is SQVTM and CDR2 is ANQGSEA in the germline V gene. V lost 3 bases to trimming and J lost 5 bases, with 11 bases between them. The CDR3 is 13 amino acids. The CDR3 loop reads CSVEFPRDNEQFF. CDR3 in DNA: TGCAGCGTTGAGTTTCCCAGAGACAATGAGCAGTTCTTC.

The chain employs TRBV7-2 and TRBJ1-5; 7 nucleotides agree with TRBD1. The V gene end was trimmed by 5 bases and the J gene end by 2 bases; junction bases not matched to a gene: 6. The CDR3 totals 15 residues. Germline assignment: CDR1 SGHTA and CDR2 FQGNSA. CDR3 loop: CASSRAGGGNQPQHF. The CDR3, as DNA: TGTGCCAGCAGCAGGGCAGGGGGAGGCAATCAGCCCCAGCATTTT.

The chain carries TRBV7-9 and TRBJ1-1; tentative D call: TRBD1 (5 bases). This CDR3 comprises 16 residues. CDR1 and CDR2 from the germline V gene are SEHNR and FQNEAQ (reference sequence). The V end lost 2 bases, the J end lost 3 bases, and 16 bases lay between the germline ends. Here the CDR3 reads CASSLTGVGFDTEAFF. CDR3 coding DNA: TGTGCCAGCAGCTTAACAGGTGTAGGATTCGACACTGAAGCTTTCTTT.

In this sample, this clonotype turned up a few times. V gene TRBV15 combines with J gene TRBJ2-1; 10 bases are a match to TRBD2. From germline, CDR1 is LNHNV and CDR2 YYDKDF (reference sequence). The CDR3 is 15 amino acids. The J segment lost 11 bases and the V segment lost 0 bases, leaving 7 bases of the junction unmatched. The CDR3 nucleotides are TGTGCCACCAGCAGAGATGGGCTAGCGGGAGTAAAGCAGTTCTTC. As protein: CATSRDGLAGVKQFF.

V gene TRBV7-8 combines with J gene TRBJ2-1; the D call may be TRBD1 or TRBD2 (6 bases each). The germline V and J ends were trimmed by 2 bases and 2 bases, with 19 bases remaining between them. The germline V gene has CDR1 SGHVS and CDR2 FQNEAQ. The CDR3 has 18 amino acids. In nucleotides, the CDR3 is TGTGCCAGCAGCTTATTGATTGAAGGGGGGCTAGCCTACAATGAGCAGTTCTTC. Protein product: CASSLLIEGGLAYNEQFF.

The chain has TRBV12-3 or TRBV12-4 and TRBJ2-2, with D unclear. V was cut by 1 base and J by 4 bases, with 7 bases left in between. There are 14 residues in the CDR3. CDR3 sequence: CASSLGPFTGELFF. CDR3 DNA sequence: TGTGCCAGCAGTTTAGGGCCATTCACCGGGGAGCTGTTTTTT.

This rearrangement joins TRBV6-2 or TRBV6-3 to TRBJ2-7, with TRBD2 as a possible D gene (6 bases). The CDR3 runs to 14 residues. V shed 5 bases and J shed 3 bases, with 14 bases lying between them. Germline CDR1 is MNHEY and CDR2 is SVGEGT. CDR3 loop: CASSPRVGGYEQYF. In DNA form, the CDR3 reads TGTGCCAGCAGTCCCCGGGTCGGGGGCTACGAGCAGTACTTC.